This TCR beta chain derives from a study of shared clonotypes between healthy human individuals. The CDR3 extends over 16 amino acids. Germline lookup yields CDR1 MNHNS and CDR2 SASEGT. Only in-frame clones appear in the TCRdb table, and some are missing; sequencing was by immunoSEQ multiplex PCR. The sample comprises roughly 530,000 clones, around 96% of which are singletons, and 0.06% rests with the top ten. The receptor was derived from a woman in her 30s in good health. The chain uses TRBV6-1 and TRBJ2-5; 7 positions match TRBD1. The J call is uncertain, as TRBJ2-7 better fits the DNA end. Material: naive CD4+ T cells sorted from blood. The sample's subset: CD45RA+ positively selected. CDR3 protein: CASSGGVRGLAYEQYF. CDR3 coding DNA: TGTGCCAGCAGTGGGGGAGTGAGGGGGCTAGCCTACGAGCAGTACTTC.